The present entry profiles one T cell receptor (beta chain) with its context. V gave up 5 bases and J gave up 8 bases; unmatched junction bases: 5. Germline V gene sequence: CDR1 MDHEN, CDR2 SYDVKM. The CDR3 has 13 residues. These data are taken from a study of blood T cell repertoires in COVID-19. The wider study: COVID-19 samples, acute and convalescent, were from the United States, Italy and Spain.

As processed by the authors: Estimates of nucleated cell counts were drawn from the amplification of reference gene primers. Generated by immunoSEQ multiplex PCR, the TCRdb table keeps only in-frame clones and is missing some. The V and J calls and clone size are taken from that table; D and trimming were inferred from the DNA. Seen here are 150,000 or so clones, roughly 84% observed once, and the top ten hold 15% to 20%. Sequenced sample: PBMCs or T cells enriched from blood (not recorded which). This chain links TRBV28 with TRBJ2-1; 8 nucleotides line up with TRBD1. The receptor's source is a man aged 60 to 69 who had recovered from COVID-19. CDR3 in DNA: TGTGCCAGCAGTATCACAGGGGGAGATGAGCAGTTCTTC. It specifies CASSITGGDEQFF.